The 22 T cell receptor beta chains below all came from one sample that was sequenced in a study of Graves' ophthalmopathy and Graves' hyperthyroidism. TCR beta CDR3 regions were amplified from RNA transcripts. After a first-round RT-PCR with HTBI primers, a second-round multiplex PCR was run. TCRdb used MiXCR to reprocess the multiplex PCR reads, holding one entry per CDR3 protein. The table records about 620,000 distinct CDR3 sequences, 22% of them present only once. Material: peripheral blood. The receptors were gathered from a woman between 18 and 30 years old with stable Graves' hyperthyroidism. Some clones in this sample may be carry-over from other donors' samples.

This clonotype came up many times. The chain joins TRBV27 to TRBJ2-7, with D possibly being TRBD1 (5 bases). The CDR3 covers 12 residues. The germline V gene encodes CDR1 MNHEY and CDR2 SMNVEV (reference sequence). Trimming cost V 3 bases and J 6 bases, with 9 bases left between them. The CDR3 DNA reads as TGTGCCAGCAGTTTCCTAGGGGCCGAGCAGTACTTC. Its protein product is CASSFLGAEQYF.

The chain couples TRBV7-8 to TRBJ1-5; no firm D call. This CDR3 spans 13 amino acids. CDR1 is SGHVS and CDR2 is FQNEAQ in the germline V gene. V lost 5 bases, J lost 5 bases, and 10 bases lay in between. The CDR3 is CASSATGYQPQHF. The CDR3 DNA is TGTGCCAGCAGCGCCACCGGATATCAGCCCCAGCATTTT.

This clonotype has a count of ten or more. The rearrangement links TRBV5-1 to TRBJ1-3; 8 bases are shared with TRBD1. This CDR3 spans 17 amino acids. Germline V lookup: CDR1 SGHRS, CDR2 YFSETQ. Unmatched junction bases numbered 10, after V lost 3 bases and J lost 2 bases. The CDR3 sequence is CASSWGQAGYPGNTIYF. CDR3 sequence (DNA): TGCGCCAGCAGCTGGGGACAGGCTGGATATCCTGGAAACACCATATATTTT.

At least ten counts were recorded for this clonotype. The V call is TRBV30, the J call TRBJ2-7; TRBD1 matches at 8 bases. Trimming at V came to 2 bases and at J to 5 bases, leaving 8 bases not matched to a gene. The CDR3 covers 14 residues. Looked up from germline, CDR1 is GTSNPN and CDR2 is SVGIG (reference sequence). CDR3 nucleotides: TGTGCCTGGAGTAAGGGACAGGCAAGGGACGAGCAGTACTTC. Its translation is CAWSKGQARDEQYF.

This clonotype was observed at least ten times. An end of the junction does not agree with germline; a read error may underlie this. V usage is TRBV5-1 and J usage is TRBJ2-5; no reliable D call. There are 11 residues in the CDR3. Germline values: CDR1 SGHRS, CDR2 YFSETQ. The chain's CDR3 is CASSLKETQYF. The CDR3, as DNA: TGTGCCAGCAGCTTAAAAGAGACCCAGTACTTC.

The chain employs TRBV6-1 and TRBJ2-2; 14 bases agree with TRBD2. The ends lost 4 bases at V and 6 bases at J; junction bases unmatched: 1. The germline V gene encodes CDR1 MNHNS and CDR2 SASEGT. CDR3 length equals 15 residues. Written as DNA, the CDR3 is TGTGCCAGCAGTGCGACTAGCGGGGGGGCCGGGGAGCTGTTTTTT. Amino acid sequence: CASSATSGGAGELFF.

This clonotype was counted many times. This chain connects TRBV7-2 to TRBJ1-2, with a possible D match to TRBD1 (5 bases). The CDR3 has 14 residues. V lost 4 bases to trimming and J lost 3 bases, with 12 bases between them. Germline V gene sequence: CDR1 SGHTA, CDR2 FQGNSA. The CDR3 here is CASSYDSGYYGYTF. Here the CDR3 DNA reads TGTGCCAGCAGCTACGATTCAGGGTACTATGGCTACACCTTC.

This clonotype was observed at least ten times. The CDR3 reads CASRLGTSNQPQHF. Here the CDR3 DNA reads TGTGCCAGTAGACTCGGGACAAGTAATCAGCCCCAGCATTTT. V gene TRBV19 combines with J gene TRBJ1-5, with a tentative D call TRBD1 (6 bases). CDR1 is LNHDA and CDR2 is SQIVND in the germline V gene (reference sequence). The CDR3 is 14 residues long. V gave up 6 bases and J gave up 4 bases, with 13 bases separating them.

Ten or more counts support this clonotype. The junction departs from germline at one end; a sequencing error may be responsible. The V call is TRBV2, the J call TRBJ2-7; TRBD1 might be the D (5 bases). The germline V gene encodes CDR1 SNHLY and CDR2 FYNNEI. This CDR3 has 16 residues. DNA for the CDR3: TGTGCCAGCAGAGAAGCTAGGGGTATAGTAACCTACGAGCAGTACTTC. Translation: CASREARGIVTYEQYF.

The chain has TRBV25-1 and TRBJ2-7; no firm D call. The V and J ends lost 4 bases and 6 bases respectively, with 1 base between them. Per germline, CDR1 MGHDK and CDR2 SYGVNS. This CDR3 spans 9 amino acids. In DNA, the CDR3 is TGTGCCAGCAGTGTCGAGCAGTACTTC. It translates to CASSVEQYF.

V usage is TRBV29-1 and J usage is TRBJ2-2; TRBD1 might be the D (5 bases). Looked up from germline, CDR1 is SQVTM and CDR2 is ANQGSEA. This CDR3 region has 14 residues. The V and J ends lost 4 bases and 1 base respectively, with 10 bases between them. CDR3 sequence: CSVGAGQNTGELFF. CDR3 DNA sequence: TGCAGCGTTGGCGCAGGGCAGAACACCGGGGAGCTGTTTTTT.

This clonotype was observed at least ten times. This chain joins TRBV29-1 and TRBJ1-5; D not resolved. The CDR3 sequence is 16 residues long. The V end lost 2 bases, the J end lost 2 bases, and 16 bases lay between the germline ends. Germline loops: CDR1 SQVTM, CDR2 ANQGSEA. CDR3 coding DNA: TGCAGCGTTGAAATCGGGAGAGACGAGGGCAATCAGCCCCAGCATTTT. Its translation is CSVEIGRDEGNQPQHF.

This clonotype was recorded at least ten times. This rearrangement joins TRBV12-3 or TRBV12-4 to TRBJ1-2; D is undetermined. V lost 4 bases to trimming and J lost 3 bases, with 9 bases between them. CDR3 size: 13 residues. The CDR3: CASSSLRDYGYTF. CDR3 sequence (DNA): TGTGCCAGCAGTTCCCTACGAGACTATGGCTACACCTTC.

As to this clonotype: A much larger clone sits a single nucleotide away, making a read error possible. The chain has TRBV20-1 and TRBJ1-2; 8 positions agree with TRBD1. V was pared by 1 base and J by 2 bases, with 0 bases of the junction left unmatched. CDR1 DFQATT and CDR2 SNEGSKA come from the germline V gene (reference sequence). The CDR3 is 13 amino acids. The CDR3 DNA is TGCAGTGCTAGAGGGACAGGGAACTATGGCTACACCTTC. It specifies CSARGTGNYGYTF.

In this sample, this clonotype turned up a few times. The rearrangement uses TRBV12-5 and TRBJ2-4; D might be TRBD2 (7 bases). Germline V lookup: CDR1 LGHNT, CDR2 FRNRAP. The V end lost 0 bases, the J end lost 5 bases, and 35 bases lay between the germline ends. CDR3 length equals 23 residues. CDR3 nucleotides: TGTGCTAGTGGTTTGGTACCCACGGGGGGCCTAATTCGAGCCAACACAATTCAAAACATTCAGTACTTC. This codes for CASGLVPTGGLIRANTIQNIQYF. Looking up the rest from reference TRBV12-5 and TRBJ2-4 gives the full variable domain: DARVTQTPRHKVTEMGQEVTMRCQPILGHNTVFWYRQTMMQGLELLAYFRNRAPLDDSGMPKDRFSAEMPDATLATLKIQPSEPRDSAVYFCASGLVPTGGLIRANTIQNIQYFGAGTRLSVL.

The sample holds many counts of this clonotype. This sequence joins TRBV7-3 and TRBJ2-7; D remains ambiguous. This CDR3 has 14 residues. V lost 6 bases and J lost 0, with 12 bases in between. CDR1 and CDR2 from the germline V gene are SGHTA and FQGTGA. The DNA for the CDR3 is TGTGCCAGCAGTTACGACGGAGCCTCCTACGAGCAGTACTTC. Encoded protein: CASSYDGASYEQYF.

This clonotype occurred many times. The gene calls are TRBV7-2 and TRBJ1-5; D is possibly TRBD1 (5 bases). V lost 4 bases, J lost 6 bases, and 16 bases lay in between. CDR3 length: 15 residues. Germline CDR1 is SGHTA and CDR2 is FQGNSA. This chain's CDR3 is CASSSDTGNGQPQHF. The CDR3 nucleotides are TGTGCCAGCAGCTCGGACACCGGGAACGGTCAGCCCCAGCATTTT.

This clonotype was observed at least ten times. In nucleotides, the CDR3 is TGTGCCAGCAGTTCCAATAATTCACCCCTCCACTTT. Its translation is CASSSNNSPLHF. The chain has TRBV12-3 or TRBV12-4 and TRBJ1-6, with D uncertain. The CDR3 is made up of 12 amino acids. Trimming removed 4 bases at V and 5 bases at J, with 3 bases between.

In its sample, this clonotype was seen a few times. The chain joins TRBV19 to TRBJ2-5; TRBD1 matches 7 bases. Germline lookup yields CDR1 LNHDA and CDR2 SQIVND (reference sequence). The CDR3 loop spans 14 amino acids. The V segment lost 2 bases and the J segment 5 bases; nucleotides outside the gene matches: 5. CDR3 in amino acids: CASSIQGVLETQYF. The CDR3 DNA follows: TGTGCCAGTAGTATACAGGGGGTGTTGGAGACCCAGTACTTC.

Many counts were recorded for this clonotype. V and J are TRBV2 and TRBJ1-2; perhaps TRBD1 as D (5 bases). The ends were cut back, 1 base at V and 3 bases at J, with 9 bases in the middle. The CDR3 has 14 amino acids. Germline CDR1 and CDR2: SNHLY and FYNNEI. The CDR3 is CASSEGGVDYGYTF. CDR3 coding DNA: TGTGCCAGCAGTGAAGGAGGGGTCGACTATGGCTACACCTTC. Drawing the rest from reference TRBV2 and TRBJ1-2, the complete variable domain is EPEVTQTPSHQVTQMGQEVILRCVPISNHLYFYWYRQILGQKVEFLVSFYNNEISEKSEIFDDQFSVERPDGSNFTLKIRSTKLEDSAMYFCASSEGGVDYGYTFGSGTRLTVV.

This clonotype was found many times. The DNA of the CDR3 is TGTGCCACCCAAATAACGGTGGATTCACCCCTCCACTTT. Its translation is CATQITVDSPLHF. The chain is built from TRBV19 and TRBJ1-6, with no clear D. CDR3 length: 13 residues. The V end lost 10 bases, the J end lost 8 bases, and 15 bases lay between the germline ends. CDR1 LNHDA and CDR2 SQIVND come from the germline V gene (reference sequence).

This clonotype was seen ten or more times. The chain links TRBV5-5 to TRBJ2-7, with D tentatively TRBD2 (6 bases). The CDR3 runs 15 residues. V gave up 5 bases and J gave up 2 bases, with 17 bases separating them. Per the germline V gene, CDR1 is SGHKS and CDR2 is YYEKEE (reference sequence). The CDR3: CASRNRDSTPYEQYF. The CDR3 DNA reads TGTGCCAGCAGAAACCGGGACTCAACTCCCTACGAGCAGTACTTC.